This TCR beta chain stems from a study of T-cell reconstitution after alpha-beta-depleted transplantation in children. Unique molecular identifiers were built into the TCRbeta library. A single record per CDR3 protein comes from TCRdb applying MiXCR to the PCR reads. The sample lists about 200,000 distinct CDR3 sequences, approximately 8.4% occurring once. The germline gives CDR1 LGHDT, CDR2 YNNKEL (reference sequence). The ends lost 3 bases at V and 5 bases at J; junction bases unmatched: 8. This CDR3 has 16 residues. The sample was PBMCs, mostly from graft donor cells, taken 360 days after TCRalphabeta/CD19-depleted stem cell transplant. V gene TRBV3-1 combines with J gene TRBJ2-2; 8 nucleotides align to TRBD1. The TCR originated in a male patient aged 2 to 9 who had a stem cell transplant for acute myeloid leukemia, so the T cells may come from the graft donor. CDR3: CASSHVGRGRTGELFF. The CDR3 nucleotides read TGTGCCAGCAGCCACGTTGGCAGGGGGCGGACCGGGGAGCTGTTTTTT.